The 27 T cell receptor beta chains presented below share a single source sample, sequenced in a study of yellow fever vaccine responses in identical twins. TCRdb passed the RT-PCR reads through MiXCR, listing each CDR3 protein once. The table lists nearly 7,000 distinct CDR3 sequences, roughly 84% of them singletons. Here the sequenced sample was T cells from blood (PBMCs), unsorted or a sorted subset (not recorded which), taken before or after yellow fever vaccination (not recorded which). The source is a woman in her late teens or twenties who received the yellow fever vaccine.

The chain joins TRBV29-1 to TRBJ1-1; D unresolved. Germline CDR1 SQVTM, CDR2 ANQGSEA. With 1 base removed from V and 2 bases from J, the gap between germline ends came to 17 bases. This CDR3 spans 16 amino acids. The CDR3 sequence is CSVEVPLGGFNTEAFF. The CDR3 DNA sequence: TGCAGCGTTGAAGTACCTCTTGGAGGGTTTAACACTGAAGCTTTCTTT.

The rearrangement uses TRBV11-1 and TRBJ2-1, with D possibly TRBD2 on 5 matching bases. The length of the CDR3 is 16 residues. The germline V and J ends were trimmed by 5 bases and 8 bases, with 22 bases remaining between them. In germline, CDR1 is SGHAT, CDR2 FQDESV (reference sequence). The DNA of the CDR3 is TGTGCCAGCAGCGGGAAAGGGCGCGGGTCGATCGATGAGCAGTTCTTC. As protein: CASSGKGRGSIDEQFF.

V usage is TRBV5-5 and J usage is TRBJ2-7; 8 positions match TRBD1. The CDR3 is 13 amino acids. Germline CDR1 is SGHKS and CDR2 is YYEKEE (reference sequence). Losses at the gene ends were 5 bases for V and 3 bases for J; bases not matched to a gene: 4. The CDR3 region has the DNA TGTGCCAGCAGTGCCGGGACAGGCTACGAGCAGTACTTC. Translated, it gives CASSAGTGYEQYF. Looking up the rest from reference TRBV5-5 and TRBJ2-7 gives the full variable domain: DAGVTQSPTHLIKTRGQQVTLRCSPISGHKSVSWYQQVLGQGPQFIFQYYEKEERGRGNFPDRFSARQFPNYSSELNVNALLLGDSALYLCASSAGTGYEQYFGPGTRLTVT.

The V and J genes are TRBV21-1 and TRBJ2-7; the table's D gene call, TRBD1, was not cross checked with the DNA. TRBV21-1 is marked as a pseudogene. This CDR3 has 14 residues. Here the CDR3 reads CASSDRQFTYEQYF. CDR3 nucleotide sequence: TGTGCCAGCAGCGATAGACAGTTTACCTACGAGCAGTACTTC.

This chain connects TRBV12-3 or TRBV12-4 to TRBJ2-7; unclear D gene. The CDR3 consists of 17 residues. Trimming left V 3 bases short and J 2 bases short, with 20 bases between. The CDR3 DNA reads TGTGCCAGCAGTTTTGGAAGACCTACCGCACCTACCTACGAGCAGTACTTC. Its protein product is CASSFGRPTAPTYEQYF.

The rearrangement uses TRBV2 and TRBJ2-7; 10 bases map to TRBD2. The ends lost 4 bases at V and 0 bases at J; junction bases unmatched: 6. The length of the CDR3 is 16 residues. In germline, CDR1 is SNHLY, CDR2 FYNNEI. This CDR3 is CASSVGTSELSYEQYF. The CDR3 bases are TGTGCCAGCAGTGTCGGGACTAGCGAACTCTCCTACGAGCAGTACTTC.

This chain connects TRBV24-1 to TRBJ2-3; TRBD2 agrees at 9 bases. The ends lost 5 bases at V and 3 bases at J; junction bases unmatched: 5. Germline assignment: CDR1 KGHDR and CDR2 SFDVKD. CDR3 length: 15 residues. This chain's CDR3 is CATSAREGLTDTQYF. CDR3 nucleotide sequence: TGTGCCACCAGTGCGCGGGAGGGCCTTACAGATACGCAGTATTTT.

The chain uses TRBV24-1 and TRBJ1-5; D gene uncertain. V was clipped by 6 bases and J by 4 bases, with 9 bases between them. The CDR3 is 13 amino acids. The V gene's germline CDR1 is KGHDR and CDR2 SFDVKD. As DNA, the CDR3 is TGTGCCACCAGTAGAGGTGTGAATCAGCCCCAGCATTTT. Its protein is CATSRGVNQPQHF.

The CDR3 here is CASSSGGANEQFF. The DNA of the CDR3 is TGCGCCAGCAGCAGCGGGGGGGCCAATGAGCAGTTCTTC. The chain uses TRBV10-2 and TRBJ2-1, with 10 bases identical to TRBD2. The CDR3 runs 13 residues. CDR1 is WSHSY and CDR2 is SAAADI in the germline V gene. After removal of 6 bases from V and 6 bases from J, the junction contained 2 bases not matched to a gene.

V is TRBV12-3 or TRBV12-4 and J is TRBJ2-1, with a possible D match to TRBD1 (6 bases). V was cut by 0 bases and J by 7 bases, with 13 bases left in between. The CDR3 extends over 15 amino acids. CDR3 sequence (DNA): TGTGCCAGCAGTTTAGCGGCAGGGGCTGCTAATGAGCAGTTCTTC. Translating it yields CASSLAAGAANEQFF.

This clonotype was picked up a small number of times. The chain links TRBV15 to TRBJ2-7; 10 bases fit TRBD1. Germline lookup yields CDR1 LNHNV and CDR2 YYDKDF (reference sequence). J lost 1 base, V lost 9 bases, and 3 bases had no gene match. The CDR3 is made up of 13 amino acids. The CDR3: CATGTGASYEQYF. CDR3 nucleotide sequence: TGTGCCACAGGGACAGGGGCTTCCTACGAGCAGTACTTC.

The chain links TRBV7-3 to TRBJ2-3, with 7 bases fitting TRBD2. The junction had 5 bases not matched to a gene; V was cut back by 1 base and J by 4 bases. Germline V gives CDR1 SGHTA, CDR2 FQGTGA. This CDR3 contains 15 residues. CDR3 sequence (DNA): TGTGCCAGCAGCTTAATGCCTAGCGGCCCAGATACGCAGTATTTT. Translating it yields CASSLMPSGPDTQYF.

V is TRBV29-1 and J is TRBJ2-3; perhaps TRBD2 as D (5 bases). The CDR3 length is 13 residues. The V gene's germline CDR1 is SQVTM and CDR2 ANQGSEA. The V end lost 7 bases, the J end lost 0 bases, and 11 bases lay between the germline ends. As DNA, the CDR3 is TGCAGCGGAGCGGAAACTAGCACAGATACGCAGTATTTT. Amino acids: CSGAETSTDTQYF.

The chain uses TRBV12-5 and TRBJ1-5; D might be TRBD1 (6 bases). Germline CDR1 and CDR2: LGHNT and FRNRAP. The CDR3 sequence is 13 residues long. The germline V and J ends were trimmed by 3 bases and 5 bases, with 8 bases remaining between them. The CDR3 region is CASGFGGDQPQHF. CDR3 DNA sequence: TGTGCTAGTGGTTTTGGGGGCGATCAGCCCCAGCATTTT.

J is TRBJ1-1 and V is TRBV4-1; perhaps TRBD1 as D (5 bases). Germline assignment: CDR1 MGHRA and CDR2 YSYEKL. This CDR3 contains 14 residues. Trimming cost V 2 bases and J 0 bases, with 7 bases left between them. CDR3 in amino acids: CASSQRQLNTEAFF. CDR3 nucleotides: TGCGCCAGCAGCCAACGACAGTTGAACACTGAAGCTTTCTTT.

The chain couples TRBV2 to TRBJ2-7; perhaps TRBD1 as D (5 bases). The V gene's germline CDR1 is SNHLY and CDR2 FYNNEI. V was pared by 0 bases and J by 0 bases, with 6 bases between. This CDR3 comprises 14 residues. This CDR3 is CASSEADISYEQYF. CDR3 nucleotide sequence: TGTGCCAGCAGTGAAGCGGACATCTCCTACGAGCAGTACTTC. The entire variable domain, with the rest obtained from reference TRBV2 and TRBJ2-7, is as follows: EPEVTQTPSHQVTQMGQEVILRCVPISNHLYFYWYRQILGQKVEFLVSFYNNEISEKSEIFDDQFSVERPDGSNFTLKIRSTKLEDSAMYFCASSEADISYEQYFGPGTRLTVT.

The CDR3 loop is CASSDCEQYF. The DNA for the CDR3 is TGCGCCAGCAGTGACTGCGAGCAGTACTTC. The rearrangement uses TRBV10-1 and TRBJ2-7, with unresolved D. Germline V gene data show CDR1 as WNHNN and CDR2 as SYGVQD (reference sequence). The CDR3 has 10 residues. Trimming took off 3 bases at V and 6 bases at J, with 3 bases between the two ends.

This clonotype has a single count. The rearrangement uses TRBV11-1 and TRBJ2-1, with 9 nucleotides matching TRBD1. Germline loops: CDR1 SGHAT, CDR2 FQDESV (reference sequence). The CDR3 is made up of 16 amino acids. Trimming removed 3 bases from V and 3 bases from J; junction bases left unmatched: 6. The CDR3 loop reads CASSLAEGQGYNEQFF. Written as DNA, the CDR3 is TGTGCCAGCAGCTTGGCGGAGGGACAGGGCTACAATGAGCAGTTCTTC.

The rearrangement joins TRBV11-2 to TRBJ2-1; D gene uncertain. The germline V and J ends were trimmed by 5 bases and 7 bases, with 15 bases remaining between them. The germline CDR1 and CDR2 sequences are SGHAT and FQNNGV. The CDR3 length is 14 residues. Here the CDR3 reads CASSPNRARNEQFF. The CDR3 DNA reads TGTGCCAGCAGCCCCAACCGGGCGCGAAATGAGCAGTTCTTC.

The rearrangement joins TRBV11-2 to TRBJ2-5; 8 bases map to TRBD2. CDR1 and CDR2 from the germline V gene are SGHAT and FQNNGV. This CDR3 has 14 residues. With 3 bases clipped from V and 2 bases from J, the junction kept 2 bases outside the gene matches. CDR3 loop: CASSFLAGQETQYF. The CDR3 coding sequence is TGTGCCAGCAGCTTCCTAGCGGGTCAAGAGACCCAGTACTTC.

This clonotype was picked up one time. The rearrangement links TRBV20-1 to TRBJ2-1; 10 nucleotides agree with TRBD2. The CDR3 extends over 12 amino acids. Looked up from germline, CDR1 is DFQATT and CDR2 is SNEGSKA (reference sequence). The V segment lost 6 bases and the J segment 9 bases; nucleotides outside the gene matches: 5. The DNA for the CDR3 is TGCAGTGCCCCTTCTAGCGGGAGTGAGCAGTTCTTC. Protein: CSAPSSGSEQFF.

The chain links TRBV29-1 to TRBJ2-5; 9 nucleotides line up with TRBD1. Germline loops: CDR1 SQVTM, CDR2 ANQGSEA. V lost 7 bases, J lost 4 bases, and 4 bases stayed unmatched. CDR3 length: 12 amino acids. CDR3 sequence (DNA): TGCAGCGCCTGGACAGGGGCAGAGACCCAGTACTTC. It is translated as CSAWTGAETQYF.

J is TRBJ2-7 and V is TRBV5-5; unclear D gene. The CDR3 is 11 residues long. Trimming stripped 4 bases from V and 2 bases from J, with 4 bases between. The germline CDR1 and CDR2 sequences are SGHKS and YYEKEE (reference sequence). The CDR3 DNA reads TGTGCCAGCAGCCTACCCTACGAGCAGTACTTC. As protein: CASSLPYEQYF.

This chain connects TRBV10-3 to TRBJ2-7; 8 nucleotides line up with TRBD1. The CDR3 has 14 residues. V gave up 6 bases and J gave up 5 bases; unmatched junction bases: 9. Germline V gene data show CDR1 as ENHRY and CDR2 as SYGVKD. The CDR3, as DNA: TGTGCCATCAGGACAGGACAGGGATCTCACGAGCAGTACTTC. Its protein product is CAIRTGQGSHEQYF.

The chain employs TRBV7-2 and TRBJ2-1; TRBD2 is a possible D gene (5 bases). Germline V gene lookup returns CDR1 SGHTA and CDR2 FQGNSA. CDR3 length: 13 residues. The germline V and J ends were trimmed by 3 bases and 10 bases, with 13 bases remaining between them. The CDR3 DNA reads TGTGCCAGCAGCTTCGGGCTCCGAGGGGAGCAGTTCTTC. Amino acid sequence: CASSFGLRGEQFF.

The chain joins TRBV5-6 to TRBJ2-5, with D uncertain. The germline CDR1 and CDR2 sequences are SGHDT and YYEEEE. The CDR3 runs 9 residues. Trimming shortened V by 9 bases and J by 5 bases, and 5 bases separated the two germline ends. The CDR3 sequence is CAKKETQYF. CDR3 in DNA: TGTGCCAAAAAGGAGACCCAGTACTTC.

The chain couples TRBV11-3 to TRBJ2-1; 9 nucleotides agree with TRBD1. Trimming cost V 6 bases and J 7 bases; bases outside gene matches: 19. This CDR3 has 18 residues. CDR1 is SGHNT, CDR2 YENEEA, per germline. CDR3 loop: CASRPTGLGTGSLNEQFF. The CDR3 DNA reads as TGTGCCAGCAGACCAACGGGGCTTGGGACAGGGAGCTTGAATGAGCAGTTCTTC.